The next 25 T cell receptor beta chains were all read from a single sample in a study of T-cell reconstitution after alpha-beta-depleted transplantation in children. Unique molecular identifiers were built into the TCRbeta library. TCRdb redid the calling of the PCR reads with MiXCR, one entry per CDR3 protein. The sample lists about 590,000 distinct CDR3 sequences; roughly 13% were seen once. This material consisted of PBMCs, mostly from graft donor cells, taken 360 days after TCRalphabeta/CD19-depleted stem cell transplant. The receptor source for this set is a male patient younger than 18 who had a stem cell transplant for acute myeloid leukemia, so the T cells may come from the graft donor.

This clonotype came up a few times. The rearrangement uses TRBV4-3 and TRBJ2-1, with TRBD2 identical over 13 bases. Germline CDR1 reads LGHNA; CDR2 reads YSLEER. The CDR3 has 17 residues. The J segment lost 1 base and the V segment lost 3 bases, leaving 3 bases of the junction unmatched. CDR3 in amino acids: CASSQETSGRSYNEQFF. The CDR3, as DNA: TGCGCCAGCAGCCAGGAGACTAGCGGGAGGTCCTACAATGAGCAGTTCTTC.

This clonotype has a count of ten or more. This sequence joins TRBV21-1 and TRBJ1-5; the table calls TRBD1, which could not be checked here. TRBV21-1 counts as a pseudogene. The CDR3 covers 13 residues. The chain's CDR3 is CAISGDGNQPQHF. The CDR3 nucleotides read TGTGCCATCTCGGGCGATGGGAACCAGCCCCAGCATTTT.

The sample holds a few counts of this clonotype. This chain uses TRBV5-4 with TRBJ2-7; TRBD2 is a possible D gene (6 bases). In germline, CDR1 is SGHNT, CDR2 YYREEE (reference sequence). The CDR3 contains 21 residues. V lost 3 bases, J lost 0 bases, and 31 bases lay in between. The CDR3 spells CASSSPRIRARAGGISYEQYF. In DNA form, the CDR3 reads TGTGCCAGCAGCTCCCCCAGGATCAGGGCCAGAGCCGGAGGGATCTCCTACGAGCAGTACTTC.

The CDR3 nucleotides read TGTGCCAGCAGCTTCTGGCCGGGAGGGAATGAGTACAATGAGCAGTTCTTC. Encoded protein: CASSFWPGGNEYNEQFF. The chain carries TRBV7-6 and TRBJ2-1; 8 bases line up with TRBD2. The CDR3 has 17 amino acids. Trimming removed 3 bases from V and 4 bases from J; junction bases left unmatched: 11. CDR1 and CDR2 (germline): SGHVS, FNYEAQ. The complete variable domain, with remaining parts taken from reference TRBV7-6 and TRBJ2-1, reads GAGVSQSPRYKVTKRGQDVALRCDPISGHVSLYWYRQALGQGPEFLTYFNYEAQQDKSGLPNDRFSAERPEGSISTLTIQRTEQRDSAMYRCASSFWPGGNEYNEQFFGPGTRLTVL.

The chain uses TRBV28 and TRBJ2-1; no definite D call. The CDR3 is 15 amino acids. Looked up from germline, CDR1 is MDHEN and CDR2 is SYDVKM. The V end lost 8 bases, the J end lost 8 bases, and 22 bases lay between the germline ends. This CDR3 reads CASPSEQLYGDEQFF. DNA of the CDR3: TGTGCCAGCCCCTCGGAACAGCTTTATGGCGATGAGCAGTTCTTC. Combining the CDR3 with reference TRBV28 and TRBJ2-1 gives the whole variable domain DVKVTQSSRYLVKRTGEKVFLECVQDMDHENMFWYRQDPGLGLRLIYFSYDVKMKEKGDIPEGYSVSREKKERFSLILESASTNQTSMYLCASPSEQLYGDEQFFGPGTRLTVL.

There are a few counts of this clonotype. The chain uses TRBV19 and TRBJ2-1; no clear D. V shed 5 bases and J shed 8 bases, with 19 bases lying between them. In germline, CDR1 is LNHDA, CDR2 SQIVND (reference sequence). This CDR3 has 15 amino acids. The CDR3 sequence: CASSPEDPPTHEQFF. The CDR3 DNA reads as TGTGCCAGTAGTCCTGAAGATCCCCCCACACATGAGCAGTTCTTC. Combining the CDR3 with reference TRBV19 and TRBJ2-1 gives the whole variable domain DGGITQSPKYLFRKEGQNVTLSCEQNLNHDAMYWYRQDPGQGLRLIYYSQIVNDFQKGDIAEGYSVSREKKESFPLTVTSAQKNPTAFYLCASSPEDPPTHEQFFGPGTRLTVL.

The table lists this clonotype with many counts. This rearrangement joins TRBV7-9 to TRBJ2-7; D not resolved. The CDR3 consists of 16 residues. Trimming left V 3 bases short and J 0 bases short, with 15 bases between. The germline CDR1 and CDR2 sequences are SEHNR and FQNEAQ (reference sequence). The CDR3: CASSFGPETLSYEQYF. As DNA, the CDR3 is TGTGCCAGCAGCTTTGGTCCAGAGACCCTCTCCTACGAGCAGTACTTC.

This clonotype came up a few times. V and J are TRBV28 and TRBJ2-1; 14 nucleotides match TRBD2. Trimming removed 2 bases from V and 2 bases from J; junction bases left unmatched: 8. This CDR3 comprises 19 residues. The germline V gene has CDR1 MDHEN and CDR2 SYDVKM. The CDR3 loop is CASSLRAGLAGGAYNEQFF. CDR3 nucleotide sequence: TGTGCCAGCAGTTTAAGGGCCGGACTAGCGGGAGGTGCCTACAATGAGCAGTTCTTC.

V gene TRBV29-1 combines with J gene TRBJ2-7; a weak D match, TRBD2 (6 bases). CDR3 length: 12 amino acids. In germline, CDR1 is SQVTM, CDR2 ANQGSEA. V dropped 1 base and J dropped 8 bases, with 12 bases sitting between them. The CDR3 coding sequence is TGCAGCGTTGAAGGTCGGGAGTTACAGCAGTACTTC. Protein sequence: CSVEGRELQQYF.

This clonotype was counted only a few times. This chain links TRBV6-2 or TRBV6-3 with TRBJ2-2; D is possibly TRBD1 (5 bases). The CDR3 totals 17 residues. V shed 0 bases and J shed 4 bases, with 15 bases lying between them. Germline CDR1 MNHEY, CDR2 SVGEGT. CDR3 nucleotide sequence: TGTGCCAGCAGTTACTCGACGCCAGGGCTGATCACCGGGGAGCTGTTTTTT. This codes for CASSYSTPGLITGELFF.

Many counts were recorded for this clonotype. The V call is TRBV7-2, the J call TRBJ2-7; the D gene could be TRBD1 or TRBD2 (5 bases each). Germline loops: CDR1 SGHTA, CDR2 FQGNSA. CDR3 length: 14 residues. Trimming took 0 bases from V and 5 from J, leaving 11 bases between them. As DNA, the CDR3 is TGTGCCAGCAGCTTAGCGCCCGGGGCCCACGAGCAGTACTTC. This codes for CASSLAPGAHEQYF.

This clonotype has a handful of counts. The rearrangement joins TRBV5-1 to TRBJ2-3, with 9 bases identical to TRBD1. CDR1 is SGHRS and CDR2 is YFSETQ in the germline V gene. The V gene end was trimmed by 4 bases and the J gene end by 4 bases; junction bases not matched to a gene: 10. The CDR3 has 16 amino acids. Here the CDR3 DNA reads TGCGCCAGCAGCCCTTCCGGGACAGGGAAGGCAGATACGCAGTATTTT. Translation gives CASSPSGTGKADTQYF. The full variable domain, in which reference TRBV5-1 and TRBJ2-3 provide the parts outside the CDR3, is KAGVTQTPRYLIKTRGQQVTLSCSPISGHRSVSWYQQTPGQGLQFLFEYFSETQRNKGNFPGRFSGRQFSNSRSEMNVSTLELGDSALYLCASSPSGTGKADTQYFGPGTRLTVL.

This chain uses TRBV7-2 with TRBJ2-1; D is uncertain. CDR1 and CDR2 (germline): SGHTA, FQGNSA. V was trimmed by 2 bases and J by 9 bases, leaving 8 bases between them. The CDR3 is 12 residues long. The CDR3 reads CASSLSASEQFF. The CDR3 bases are TGTGCCAGCAGCTTATCTGCGAGTGAGCAGTTCTTC.

This chain uses TRBV20-1 with TRBJ2-5, with 8 bases aligning to TRBD2. This CDR3 comprises 14 residues. Germline V CDR1 and CDR2: DFQATT, SNEGSKA (reference sequence). J gave up 6 bases and V 4 bases, and 10 bases lay outside the gene matches. The CDR3 protein is CSAKDSGNPQTQYF. CDR3 DNA sequence: TGCAGTGCTAAGGATAGCGGGAATCCCCAGACCCAGTACTTC.

This clonotype was seen a handful of times. The rearrangement joins TRBV29-1 to TRBJ2-7; 8 bases agree with TRBD2. Trimming took 7 bases from V and 2 from J; bases not matched to a gene: 16. Germline values: CDR1 SQVTM, CDR2 ANQGSEA. There are 16 residues in the CDR3. The CDR3 loop is CSGTPRGGRITYEQYF. The CDR3 bases are TGCAGCGGGACCCCTCGGGGCGGGAGGATCACCTACGAGCAGTACTTC.

This clonotype was observed at least ten times. This rearrangement joins TRBV7-3 to TRBJ2-1; 12 bases are a match to TRBD2. The CDR3 has 22 amino acids. Trimming at V came to 5 bases and at J to 0 bases, leaving 20 bases not matched to a gene. Germline V gene data show CDR1 as SGHTA and CDR2 as FQGTGA. CDR3 bases: TGTGCCAGCAGCCCCCGGACACTGGTTAGACTAGCGGGAGAGGTCTCCTACAATGAGCAGTTCTTC. Its protein is CASSPRTLVRLAGEVSYNEQFF.

This clonotype was observed a few times. V and J are TRBV20-1 and TRBJ2-3, with TRBD2 matching 10 bases. CDR3 length equals 14 residues. CDR1 and CDR2 from the germline V gene are DFQATT and SNEGSKA (reference sequence). Trimming cost V 6 bases and J 0 bases; bases outside gene matches: 3. CDR3 region: CSACSGRSTDTQYF. In nucleotides, the CDR3 is TGCAGTGCCTGTAGCGGGAGGAGCACAGATACGCAGTATTTT.

This chain connects TRBV7-2 to TRBJ2-7; D ambiguous. CDR3 size: 12 residues. Germline V gives CDR1 SGHTA, CDR2 FQGNSA. V lost 1 base to trimming and J lost 5 bases, with 6 bases between them. In DNA form, the CDR3 reads TGTGCCAGCAGCTTAGACGTGGACGAGCAGTACTTC. Protein product: CASSLDVDEQYF.

J is TRBJ2-7 and V is TRBV21-1; TRBD2 is the table's D call and was not checked against the DNA. TRBV21-1 is designated a pseudogene. The CDR3 covers 18 residues. This CDR3 is CASSGIGLAGVRGYEQYF. The CDR3 coding sequence is TGTGCCAGCAGCGGGATAGGACTAGCGGGAGTGCGCGGTTACGAGCAGTACTTC.

At least ten counts were recorded for this clonotype. The chain links TRBV29-1 to TRBJ2-4; no clear D gene. Germline V gene lookup returns CDR1 SQVTM and CDR2 ANQGSEA. V lost 5 bases to trimming and J lost 0 bases, with 11 bases between them. CDR3 size: 14 residues. This CDR3 reads CSVQGILAKNIQYF. The CDR3 DNA reads TGCAGCGTTCAAGGGATTCTAGCCAAAAACATTCAGTACTTC.

This chain joins TRBV3-1 and TRBJ2-2; the D is unclear. The CDR3 is 16 amino acids. Germline V gene data show CDR1 as LGHDT and CDR2 as YNNKEL (reference sequence). Trimming cost V 0 bases and J 6 bases, with 14 bases left between them. DNA of the CDR3: TGTGCCAGCAGCCAAGATCGGCGTCCGGTGGCCGGGGAGCTGTTTTTT. Translation: CASSQDRRPVAGELFF.

CDR3 DNA: TGTGCCAGCAGCTTGAATCGGCTCCAAGAGACCCAGTACTTC. Residues: CASSLNRLQETQYF. The rearrangement joins TRBV5-6 to TRBJ2-5; D is undetermined. The CDR3 has 14 residues. Trimming left V 1 base short and J 1 base short, with 8 bases between. Germline V gives CDR1 SGHDT, CDR2 YYEEEE.

The sample holds many counts of this clonotype. The chain is built from TRBV12-3 or TRBV12-4 and TRBJ2-5, with D possibly being TRBD2 (6 bases). The CDR3 has 15 amino acids. The V end lost 4 bases, the J end lost 2 bases, and 14 bases lay between the germline ends. The CDR3 coding sequence is TGTGCCAGCAGTTCGTATCACGGGGGTCAAGAGACCCAGTACTTC. Its protein product is CASSSYHGGQETQYF.

This clonotype was counted many times. The chain couples TRBV7-9 to TRBJ2-1, with 7 positions matching TRBD1. The germline V gene has CDR1 SEHNR and CDR2 FQNEAQ (reference sequence). Losses at the gene ends were 2 bases for V and 0 bases for J; bases not matched to a gene: 1. The length of the CDR3 is 15 residues. The CDR3 loop reads CASSLRDSSYNEQFF. The DNA for the CDR3 is TGTGCCAGCAGCTTACGGGACAGCTCCTACAATGAGCAGTTCTTC.

This clonotype was seen a few times. The gene calls are TRBV29-1 and TRBJ2-1; D is ambiguous. CDR3 length: 10 amino acids. Germline CDR1 SQVTM, CDR2 ANQGSEA. V shed 7 bases and J shed 5 bases, with 6 bases lying between them. The DNA for the CDR3 is TGCAGCGCCGAACACAATGAGCAGTTCTTC. It encodes CSAEHNEQFF.